This TCR beta chain was identified during a study of CD8 T cells in ankylosing spondylitis. The CDR3 runs to 18 residues. Unmatched junction bases numbered 11, after V lost 0 bases and J lost 4 bases. CDR1 and CDR2 (germline): MNHEY, SVGAGI. This clonotype has a count of ten or more. TCRdb reprocessed the 5' RACE reads via MiXCR and lists one record per CDR3 protein. The sample has approximately 260,000 distinct CDR3 sequences, about 9.1% seen once. The specimen sequenced was blood, either unsorted or a sorted T cell fraction (not recorded which). This TCR derives from a male donor with ankylosing spondylitis or in good health (not recorded which). This rearrangement joins TRBV6-5 to TRBJ1-2; 10 nucleotides agree with TRBD1. The CDR3 coding sequence is TGTGCCAGCAGTTACTCGATCATGACAGGGGGCGATCTCTATGGCTACACCTTC. Encoded protein: CASSYSIMTGGDLYGYTF.